A selection of T cell receptor beta chains follows, all from one sample in a study of blood T cell repertoires in COVID-19. This table comes from immunoSEQ multiplex PCR, and its TCRdb copy is limited to in-frame clones, with some not included. The data contain 75,000 to 100,000 clones, approximately 87% of them seen just once; the ten biggest clones take up just over 15%. The sample was peripheral blood. The receptors were sampled from a human donor in a cohort sampled during active COVID-19. The conserved cysteine and the conserved F or W are not part of the CDR3 here. Fields, in order: V gene, D gene, CDR3 protein. A D gene is named only where the DNA matches it firmly.

v_gene: TRBV6-2/TRBV6-3
d_gene: TRBD2
CDR3aa: ASSSPTSGGPPLYNEQF

v_gene: TRBV4-1
d_gene: TRBD1
CDR3aa: ASSQARRTGGQRTQY

v_gene: TRBV3-1/TRBV3-2
d_gene: -
CDR3aa: ASSQGYSNQPQH

v_gene: TRBV9
d_gene: -
CDR3aa: ASSVAPSGIGNTEAF

v_gene: TRBV18
d_gene: TRBD2
CDR3aa: ASSPRLAGAGANVLT

v_gene: TRBV7-2
d_gene: -
CDR3aa: ASSLLNTQY

v_gene: TRBV6-2/TRBV6-3
d_gene: -
CDR3aa: ASSRTATNEKLF

v_gene: TRBV9
d_gene: -
CDR3aa: ASSVQIGRTSGNTIY

v_gene: TRBV27
d_gene: -
CDR3aa: ASSARGGRSEAF

v_gene: TRBV30
d_gene: TRBD1
CDR3aa: AWSTHRGLNYGYT

v_gene: TRBV7-3
d_gene: TRBD2
CDR3aa: ASSMGLAGPYEQY

v_gene: TRBV5-1
d_gene: TRBD1
CDR3aa: ASSPNLQGSGELF

v_gene: TRBV7-3
d_gene: -
CDR3aa: ASSLFMNTEAF

v_gene: TRBV3-1/TRBV3-2
d_gene: -
CDR3aa: ASSQGAGGPQGADQF